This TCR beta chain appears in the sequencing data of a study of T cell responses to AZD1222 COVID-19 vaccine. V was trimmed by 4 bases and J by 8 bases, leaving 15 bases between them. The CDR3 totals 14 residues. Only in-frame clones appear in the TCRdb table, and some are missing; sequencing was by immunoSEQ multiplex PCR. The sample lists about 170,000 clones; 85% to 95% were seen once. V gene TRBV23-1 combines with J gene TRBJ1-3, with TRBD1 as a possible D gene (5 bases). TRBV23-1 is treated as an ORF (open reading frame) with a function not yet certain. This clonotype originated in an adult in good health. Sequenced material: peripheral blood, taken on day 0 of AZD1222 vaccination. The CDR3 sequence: CASSLLWGAHTIYF. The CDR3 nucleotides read TGCGCCAGCAGTCTTCTTTGGGGCGCGCACACCATATATTTT.